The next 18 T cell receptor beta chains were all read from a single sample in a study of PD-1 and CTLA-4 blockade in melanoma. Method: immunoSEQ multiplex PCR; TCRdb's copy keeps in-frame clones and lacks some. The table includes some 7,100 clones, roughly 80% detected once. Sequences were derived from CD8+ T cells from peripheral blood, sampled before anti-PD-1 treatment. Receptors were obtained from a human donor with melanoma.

The CDR3 DNA follows: TGTGCCTGGAGTGTTGCCGGCCTGCTGGCTTTCTTT. Translation gives CAWSVAGLLAFF. The chain carries TRBV30 and TRBJ1-1; D remains unclear. V was trimmed by 0 bases and J by 11 bases, leaving 13 bases between them. The CDR3 loop spans 12 amino acids. Germline assignment: CDR1 GTSNPN and CDR2 SVGIG (reference sequence).

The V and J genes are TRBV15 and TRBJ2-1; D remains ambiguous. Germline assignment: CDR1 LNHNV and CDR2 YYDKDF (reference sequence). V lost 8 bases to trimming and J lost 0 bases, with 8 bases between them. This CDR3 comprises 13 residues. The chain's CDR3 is CATRLASYNEQFF. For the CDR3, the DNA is TGTGCCACCCGCTTGGCCTCCTACAATGAGCAGTTCTTC. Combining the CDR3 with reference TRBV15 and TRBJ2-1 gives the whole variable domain DAMVIQNPRYQVTQFGKPVTLSCSQTLNHNVMYWYQQKSSQAPKLLFHYYDKDFNNEADTPDNFQSRRPNTSFCFLDIRSPGLGDTAMYLCATRLASYNEQFFGPGTRLTVL.

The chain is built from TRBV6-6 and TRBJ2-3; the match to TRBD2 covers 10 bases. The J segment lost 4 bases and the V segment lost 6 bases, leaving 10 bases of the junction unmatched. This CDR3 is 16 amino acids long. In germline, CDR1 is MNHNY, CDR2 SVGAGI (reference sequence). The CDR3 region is CASRLAGGGIADTQYF. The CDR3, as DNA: TGTGCCAGCAGATTAGCGGGGGGCGGGATCGCAGATACGCAGTATTTT.

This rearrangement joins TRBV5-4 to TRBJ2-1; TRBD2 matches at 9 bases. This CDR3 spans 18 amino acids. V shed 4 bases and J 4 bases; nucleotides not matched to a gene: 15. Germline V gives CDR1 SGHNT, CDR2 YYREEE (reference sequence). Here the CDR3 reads CASSLTAGGSSAYNEQFF. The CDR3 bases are TGTGCCAGCAGCCTGACGGCGGGAGGGAGTTCGGCGTACAATGAGCAGTTCTTC.

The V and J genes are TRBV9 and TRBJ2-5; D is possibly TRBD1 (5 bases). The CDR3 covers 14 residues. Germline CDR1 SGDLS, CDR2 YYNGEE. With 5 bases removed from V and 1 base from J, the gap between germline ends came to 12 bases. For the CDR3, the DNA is TGTGCCAGCAGTGGATCAGGGATCCAAGAGACCCAGTACTTC. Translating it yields CASSGSGIQETQYF.

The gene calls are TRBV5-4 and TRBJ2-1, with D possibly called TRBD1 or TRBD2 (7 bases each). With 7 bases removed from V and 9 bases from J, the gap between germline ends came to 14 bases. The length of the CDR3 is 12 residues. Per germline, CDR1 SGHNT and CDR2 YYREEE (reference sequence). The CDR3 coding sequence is TGTGCCAGCCGGGAGGCAGGGGGTGAGCAGTTCTTC. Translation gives CASREAGGEQFF.

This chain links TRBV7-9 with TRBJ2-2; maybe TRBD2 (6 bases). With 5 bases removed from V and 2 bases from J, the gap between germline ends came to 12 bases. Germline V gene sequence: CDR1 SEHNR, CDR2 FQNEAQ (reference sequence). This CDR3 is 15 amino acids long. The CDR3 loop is CASSRLRGNTGELFF. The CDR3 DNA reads TGTGCCAGCAGCAGACTGCGGGGAAACACCGGGGAGCTGTTTTTT.

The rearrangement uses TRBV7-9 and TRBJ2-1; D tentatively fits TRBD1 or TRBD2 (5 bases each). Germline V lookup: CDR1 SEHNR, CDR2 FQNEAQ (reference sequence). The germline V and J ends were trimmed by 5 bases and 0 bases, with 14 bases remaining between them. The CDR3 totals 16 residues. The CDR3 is CASSPNMRGSYNEQFF. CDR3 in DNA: TGTGCCAGCAGCCCAAACATGAGGGGCTCCTACAATGAGCAGTTCTTC.

The chain's CDR3 is CASSQSGGIQPQHF. CDR3 coding DNA: TGTGCCAGCAGCCAATCAGGCGGAATTCAGCCCCAGCATTTT. The V call is TRBV3-1 (or the pseudogene TRBV3-2), the J call TRBJ1-5, with no clear D. Germline V gene data show CDR1 as LGHDT and CDR2 as YNNKEL (reference sequence). V was cut by 2 bases and J by 6 bases, with 11 bases left in between. CDR3 length: 14 residues.

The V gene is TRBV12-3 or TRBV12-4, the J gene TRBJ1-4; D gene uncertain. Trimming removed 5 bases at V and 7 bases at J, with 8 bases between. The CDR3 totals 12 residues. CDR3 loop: CASSIRIEKLFF. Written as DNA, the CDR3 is TGTGCCAGCAGTATTAGGATTGAAAAACTGTTTTTT.

CDR3 protein: CASSGGLAGTGETQYF. In nucleotides, the CDR3 is TGTGCCAGCAGCGGGGGACTAGCGGGGACTGGGGAGACCCAGTACTTC. The chain uses TRBV5-8 and TRBJ2-5; TRBD2 matches at 13 bases. The CDR3 is 16 amino acids. Germline V gene data show CDR1 as SGHTS and CDR2 as YDEGEE. The junction had 8 bases not matched to a gene; V was cut back by 4 bases and J by 5 bases.

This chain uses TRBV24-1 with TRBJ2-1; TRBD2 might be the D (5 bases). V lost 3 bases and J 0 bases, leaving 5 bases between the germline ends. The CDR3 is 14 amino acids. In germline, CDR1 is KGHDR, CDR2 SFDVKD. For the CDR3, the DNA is TGTGCCACCAGTGATAGCGGCTCCTACAATGAGCAGTTCTTC. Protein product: CATSDSGSYNEQFF.

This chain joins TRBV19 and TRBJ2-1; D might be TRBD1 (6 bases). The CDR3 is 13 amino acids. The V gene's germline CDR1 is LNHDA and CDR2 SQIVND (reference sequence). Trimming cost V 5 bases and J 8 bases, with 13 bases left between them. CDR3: CASSLRTDDEQFF. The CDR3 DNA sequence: TGTGCCAGTAGTCTCCGGACAGACGATGAGCAGTTCTTC.

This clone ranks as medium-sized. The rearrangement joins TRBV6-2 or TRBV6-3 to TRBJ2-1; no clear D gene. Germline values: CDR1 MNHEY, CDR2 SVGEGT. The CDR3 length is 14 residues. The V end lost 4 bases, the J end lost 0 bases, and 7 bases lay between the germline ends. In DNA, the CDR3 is TGTGCCAGCAGTTGGACGAGCTCCTACAATGAGCAGTTCTTC. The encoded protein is CASSWTSSYNEQFF.

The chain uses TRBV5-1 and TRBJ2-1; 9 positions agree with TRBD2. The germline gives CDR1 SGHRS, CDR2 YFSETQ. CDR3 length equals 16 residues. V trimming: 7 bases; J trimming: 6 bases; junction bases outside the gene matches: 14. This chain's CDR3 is CASGFGGGGAPNEQFF. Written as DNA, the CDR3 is TGCGCCAGCGGATTTGGAGGCGGGGGGGCCCCCAATGAGCAGTTCTTC. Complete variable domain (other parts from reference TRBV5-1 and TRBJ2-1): KAGVTQTPRYLIKTRGQQVTLSCSPISGHRSVSWYQQTPGQGLQFLFEYFSETQRNKGNFPGRFSGRQFSNSRSEMNVSTLELGDSALYLCASGFGGGGAPNEQFFGPGTRLTVL.

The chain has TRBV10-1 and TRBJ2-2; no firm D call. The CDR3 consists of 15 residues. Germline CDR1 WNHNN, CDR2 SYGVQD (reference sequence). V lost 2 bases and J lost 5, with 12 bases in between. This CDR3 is CASSERVERTGELFF. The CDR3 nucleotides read TGCGCCAGCAGTGAGAGGGTAGAGAGGACCGGGGAGCTGTTTTTT.

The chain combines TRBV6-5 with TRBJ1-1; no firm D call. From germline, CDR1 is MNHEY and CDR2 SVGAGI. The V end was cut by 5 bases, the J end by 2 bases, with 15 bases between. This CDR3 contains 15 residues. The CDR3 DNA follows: TGTGCCAGCAGTATTACGCCCTACAAAAACACTGAAGCTTTCTTT. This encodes CASSITPYKNTEAFF.

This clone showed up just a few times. The CDR3 bases are TGTGCCAGCAGCCCGCCGGGGTATGGCTACACCTTC. Translation gives CASSPPGYGYTF. The gene calls are TRBV7-9 and TRBJ1-2; D gene uncertain. CDR1 and CDR2 from the germline V gene are SEHNR and FQNEAQ (reference sequence). V lost 5 bases, J lost 5 bases, and 9 bases lay in between. The CDR3 extends over 12 amino acids.